This T cell receptor beta chain was profiled in a study of neurological immune-mediated disorders. As concerns this clonotype: Its antigen is undetermined. A much larger clone differs from this one at a single base, so this may be a read error.

Whole-study findings and limits: Healthy controls had more TCR clonal expansion than multiple sclerosis, which showed the least, whereas HTLV-1-associated myelopathy showed the most.

The CDR3 has 14 amino acids. Germline assignment: CDR1 SGHRS and CDR2 YFSETQ. V was cut by 3 bases and J by 3 bases, with 12 bases left in between. Volunteers from a blood bank in Maryland, USA, constituted the healthy controls. The method for making cDNA was 5'RACE, and it used 10-nucleotide random UMIs. TCRdb itself ran the 5' RACE reads through MiXCR, one entry per CDR3 protein. This table has roughly 76,000 distinct CDR3 sequences, around 14% appearing once. The rearrangement uses TRBV5-1 and TRBJ2-5; possibly TRBD2 for D (6 bases). The receptor was isolated from a woman aged 45-59 years in good health. Sequencing was performed on PBMCs. CDR3 bases: TGCGCCAGCAGCTCCTGGGACTCCAAAGAGACCCAGTACTTC. Translated: CASSSWDSKETQYF.